Each of the 23 T cell receptor gamma chains below was sequenced from the same sample in a study of γδ T cells in repeated Plasmodium falciparum infection. TCRdb fed the multiplex PCR reads to CATT. This sample has some 30,000 gamma-chain clones, with more than 1.4% found just once. Flow sorting of PBMC yielded separate Vgamma9/Vdelta2+ and Vdelta2-negative gammadelta T cell populations for bulk repertoire analysis. Sequencing was done on a sample of gamma-delta T cells from blood. The source of these receptors is a pool of human donors (malaria-infected and uninfected, not separated).

Worth noting for this clone: The mismatch at residue 5 between this DNA's translation and the TCRdb protein of a much larger clone likely reflects a read error; the protein shown is translated from the DNA. The chain combines TRGV4 with TRGJP2. As TCRdb names no J gene, one was assigned here on the basis of a DNA match to germline. Germline CDR1 EGSTGY, CDR2 YDSYTSSV. This CDR3 has 14 amino acids. CDR3 protein: CATWGGHSDWIKTF. The CDR3 DNA reads as TGTGCCACCTGGGGTGGGCACAGTGATTGGATCAAGACGTTT.

This clone was recorded at least ten times. The gene calls are TRGV4 and TRGJP1. The germline gives CDR1 EGSTGY, CDR2 YDSYTSSV. CDR3 length: 13 residues. Unmatched junction bases numbered 5, after V lost 0 bases and J lost 10 bases. The CDR3 nucleotides read TGTGCCACCTGGGATGGGCCGCCTTGGTTCAAGATATTT. Its protein is CATWDGPPWFKIF.

Notes on this clone: The protein that TCRdb holds for this DNA derives from a much larger clone and differs from the translated DNA at residue 7, which likely indicates a read error; the protein shown here is translated from the DNA. The chain has TRGV9 and TRGJ1 or TRGJ2. The J gene, absent from TCRdb, was called here by matching the DNA to germline. Germline V gene lookup returns CDR1 GITISATS and CDR2 ISYDGTV (reference sequence). Losses at the gene ends were 1 base for V and 9 bases for J; bases not matched to a gene: 6. This CDR3 contains 12 residues. The CDR3 DNA reads as TGTGCCTTGTGGGAGGTCCAAGGTAAGAAACTCTTT. Residues: CALWEVQGKKLF.

In its sample, this clone was seen many times. The TCRdb protein comes from a much larger clone and disagrees with this DNA's translation at residue 10, likely due to a read error; the protein given here is derived from the DNA. No J gene call was made, and the V gene is TRGV3. Germline-derived CDR1 and CDR2 are VTNTFY and YDVSTARD (reference sequence). The CDR3 runs to 12 residues. Here the CDR3 reads CATWDHDYKELF. For the CDR3, the DNA is TGTGCCACCTGGGACCATGATTATAAGGAACTCTTT.

Points on this clone: TCRdb has a much larger clone's protein, which differs at residue 10 from the translation of this DNA, likely because of a read error; what is shown is the protein translated from the DNA. The chain uses TRGV9 and TRGJP. The J gene comes from matching the DNA to germline here; TCRdb lacks it. V dropped 0 bases and J dropped 12; count of bases not matched to a gene: 11. CDR3 length: 17 amino acids. CDR1 is GITISATS, CDR2 ISYDGTV, per germline (reference sequence). The CDR3 DNA sequence: TGTGCCTTGTGGGAGGTGTATGATAAGTCGGGCAAAAAAATCAAGGTATTT. Protein product: CALWEVYDKSGKKIKVF.

In this sample, this clone turned up a few times. The chain couples TRGV4 to TRGJP1. Assignment of the J gene here rests on matching the DNA to germline, because TCRdb gives none. The CDR3 has 9 amino acids. Germline V lookup: CDR1 EGSTGY, CDR2 YDSYTSSV. Here the CDR3 DNA reads TGTACGGATGTTGGGTTCAAGATATTT. This encodes CTDVGFKIF.

This clone has just a few counts. The TCRdb record carries a much larger clone's protein, which differs from this DNA's translation at residue 11; a read error is the likely cause, and the protein listed here is the DNA translation. The V call is TRGV5, the J call TRGJ1 or TRGJ2. The J gene, not given by TCRdb, was assigned here from a germline match of the nucleotide sequence. Germline CDR1 is VINAFY and CDR2 is YDVSNSKD. This CDR3 region has 14 residues. CDR3 region: CATWDRPLRYRKLF. CDR3 nucleotides: TGTGCCACCTGGGACAGGCCGTTACGTTATAGGAAACTCTTT.

This clone was picked up many times. The rearrangement uses TRGV2 and TRGJP2. Germline CDR1 EGSNGY, CDR2 YDSYNSKV. The CDR3 spans 15 residues. V lost 4 bases, J lost 2 bases, and 7 bases stayed unmatched. The CDR3 spells CATWEVWSSDWIKTF. In nucleotides, the CDR3 is TGTGCCACCTGGGAGGTTTGGAGTAGTGATTGGATCAAGACGTTT.

This clone occurred many times. The chain joins TRGV2 to TRGJ1 or TRGJ2. J gave up 5 bases and V 5 bases, and 18 bases lay outside the gene matches. Germline V lookup: CDR1 EGSNGY, CDR2 YDSYNSKV. This CDR3 has 16 amino acids. CDR3 nucleotides: TGTGCCACCTGGGTGGATCTCCTAGTTGGGGATTATAAGAAACTCTTT. This sequence encodes CATWVDLLVGDYKKLF.

About this clone: The protein that TCRdb holds for this DNA derives from a much larger clone and differs from the translated DNA at residue 13, which likely indicates a read error; the protein shown here is translated from the DNA. In DNA form, the CDR3 reads TGTGCCACCTGGGACAGGCGAATAGCCAGGACCCTTCATTATAAGAAACTCTTT. Protein sequence: CATWDRRIARTLHYKKLF. The genes are TRGV3 and TRGJ1 or TRGJ2. TCRdb offers no J gene call, so here the DNA was matched to germline to obtain one. Unmatched junction bases numbered 19, after V lost 0 bases and J lost 5 bases. CDR1 VTNTFY and CDR2 YDVSTARD come from the germline V gene (reference sequence). The CDR3 totals 18 residues.

A note on this clone: TCRdb pairs this DNA with a much larger clone's protein that differs at residue 11, likely a read error; the protein shown was translated from the DNA. The chain joins TRGV9 to TRGJP1. TCRdb lists no J gene, so it was determined here by aligning the DNA to germline. Germline CDR1 is GITISATS and CDR2 is ISYDGTV (reference sequence). This CDR3 contains 14 residues. The CDR3 loop reads CALWEVVTGWLKIF. Written as DNA, the CDR3 is TGTGCCTTGTGGGAGGTCGTCACTGGTTGGCTCAAGATATTT.

This clone was picked up many times. Translating this DNA gives a protein that differs at residue 3 from the TCRdb one, which belongs to a much larger clone; a read error is likely, and the protein shown is this translation. The chain uses TRGV3 and TRGJ1 or TRGJ2. TCRdb carries no J gene annotation; the J gene was assigned here by matching the DNA with germline. CDR3 length: 17 residues. Germline lookup yields CDR1 VTNTFY and CDR2 YDVSTARD (reference sequence). The CDR3 loop is CAAWDRRQPVNYYKKLF. As DNA, the CDR3 is TGTGCCGCCTGGGACAGGCGACAGCCCGTGAATTATTATAAGAAACTCTTT.

Comment on this clone: One base separates it from a far larger clone, so it is likely a read error. The sample holds other DNA sequences that translate to the same CDR3. The chain employs TRGV4 and TRGJP2. The V gene's germline CDR1 is EGSTGY and CDR2 YDSYTSSV. V lost 0 bases and J lost 11; bases outside the gene matches: 9. CDR3 length: 14 amino acids. The CDR3 coding sequence is TGTGCCACCTGGGATGGGCCAGGGGGATGGATCAAGACGTTT. Protein product: CATWDGPGGWIKTF.

For this clone: TCRdb's protein for this DNA is that of a much larger clone and differs from the translation at residue 10, likely a read error; the protein shown is the DNA translation. The V gene is TRGV9, the J gene TRGJ1 or TRGJ2. TCRdb offers no J gene call, so here the DNA was matched to germline to obtain one. The CDR3 runs to 14 residues. Germline lookup yields CDR1 GITISATS and CDR2 ISYDGTV (reference sequence). For the CDR3, the DNA is TGTGCCTTGTGGGAGCTTTTGAATTATTGTAAGAAACTCTTT. Protein sequence: CALWELLNYCKKLF.

This clone was found many times. This DNA translates differently at residue 10 from the TCRdb protein, which is that of a much larger clone; a read error is likely, and the protein shown is the DNA's own translation. The chain is built from TRGV3 and TRGJ1 or TRGJ2. Germline V CDR1 and CDR2: VTNTFY, YDVSTARD (reference sequence). This CDR3 contains 13 residues. The J segment lost 13 bases and the V segment lost 0 bases, leaving 12 bases of the junction unmatched. CDR3 nucleotide sequence: TGTGCCACCTGGGACAGGCCGATGATAGGAAAACTCTTT. It yields the protein CATWDRPMIGKLF.

About this clone itself: With a far larger clone one base away, a read error is the likely cause. Within the sample, other DNA sequences also encode this same CDR3. The chain links TRGV4 to TRGJ1 or TRGJ2. In the absence of a J gene in TCRdb, the DNA was matched to germline to assign it here. Germline CDR1 is EGSTGY and CDR2 is YDSYTSSV. The V segment lost 1 base and the J segment 3 bases; nucleotides outside the gene matches: 21. The CDR3 contains 19 residues. The CDR3 bases are TGTGCCACCTGGGATGGACTAGAGTGGATGCATGATTCTTATTATAAGAAACTCTTT. Translated, it gives CATWDGLEWMHDSYYKKLF.

This clone was detected many times. TCRdb's listed protein matches a much larger clone and diverges from this DNA's translation at residue 4, likely through a read error; the protein shown comes from the DNA. Other DNA variants within this sample encode the same CDR3. The chain uses TRGV2 and TRGJ1 or TRGJ2. TCRdb carries no J gene annotation; the J gene was assigned here by matching the DNA with germline. Germline V gene lookup returns CDR1 EGSNGY and CDR2 YDSYNSKV. This CDR3 region has 12 residues. The CDR3 loop reads CATRDSWYKKLF. CDR3 DNA sequence: TGTGCCACCAGGGACTCGTGGTATAAGAAACTCTTT.

This clone was seen many times. A read error likely explains this, since a far larger clone differs by one base. The same CDR3 is also encoded by other DNA sequences in this sample. A V gene of TRGV9 was called, but no J gene was assigned. This CDR3 is built from 13 residues. CDR1 and CDR2 (germline): GITISATS, ISYDGTV (reference sequence). The CDR3 protein is CALWEVQGRKKLF. CDR3 sequence (DNA): TGTGCCTTGTGGGAGGTGCAAGGGCGAAAGAAGCTCTTT.

This clone was seen only a few times. A read error likely explains why the TCRdb protein, taken from a much larger clone, differs from this DNA's translation at residue 3; the protein shown is translated from the DNA. The J gene is TRGJP, the V gene TRGV9. TCRdb carries no J gene annotation; the J gene was assigned here by matching the DNA with germline. The CDR3 extends over 17 amino acids. Germline-derived CDR1 and CDR2 are GITISATS and ISYDGTV (reference sequence). The CDR3 DNA reads as TGTGCCTCGTGGGAGGAGATACAAGAGTTGGGCAAAAAAATCAAGGTATTT. It encodes CASWEEIQELGKKIKVF.

Concerning this clone itself: The limits of the CDR3 on the DNA are not certain, so only TCRdb's listed CDR3 is given. The V gene was identified as TRGV3, while no J gene was called. In germline, CDR1 is VTNTFY, CDR2 YDVSTARD (reference sequence). The CDR3 is 31 amino acids long, termini counted. This chain's CDR3 is CATWTGLIIRNSLAVEQHWLSQVSIGRIQHF.

In this sample, this clone turned up a few times. Translating this DNA gives a protein that differs at residue 14 from the TCRdb one, which belongs to a much larger clone; a read error is likely, and the protein shown is this translation. This chain links TRGV9 with TRGJP. In the absence of a J gene in TCRdb, the DNA was matched to germline to assign it here. The CDR3 is 18 amino acids. Germline-derived CDR1 and CDR2 are GITISATS and ISYDGTV (reference sequence). In DNA form, the CDR3 reads TGTGCCTTGTGGGAGGTGTATAGCCCAAGGTTGGGCAAAAGAATCAAGGTATTT. This translates into CALWEVYSPRLGKRIKVF.

This clone was counted ten times or more. TCRdb's protein for this DNA is that of a much larger clone and differs from the translation at residue 2, likely a read error; the protein shown is the DNA translation. V usage is TRGV3 and J usage is TRGJP2. The J gene, not given by TCRdb, was assigned here from a germline match of the nucleotide sequence. Looked up from germline, CDR1 is VTNTFY and CDR2 is YDVSTARD (reference sequence). The CDR3 extends over 12 amino acids. The chain's CDR3 is CTTWDRDWIKTF. The DNA for the CDR3 is TGTACCACCTGGGACAGGGATTGGATCAAGACGTTT.

About this clone: The translation of this DNA and the TCRdb protein of a much larger clone differ at residue 8, probably owing to a read error; the protein shown here is translated from the DNA. The V and J genes are TRGV9 and TRGJ1 or TRGJ2. TCRdb offers no J gene call, so here the DNA was matched to germline to obtain one. In germline, CDR1 is GITISATS, CDR2 ISYDGTV (reference sequence). V shed 0 bases, J shed 0 bases, and the junction held 11 bases outside the gene matches. The CDR3 totals 17 residues. The CDR3 bases are TGTGCCTTGTGGGAGGTGGACTCCAGACCGAATTATTATAAGAAACTCTTT. This sequence encodes CALWEVDSRPNYYKKLF.